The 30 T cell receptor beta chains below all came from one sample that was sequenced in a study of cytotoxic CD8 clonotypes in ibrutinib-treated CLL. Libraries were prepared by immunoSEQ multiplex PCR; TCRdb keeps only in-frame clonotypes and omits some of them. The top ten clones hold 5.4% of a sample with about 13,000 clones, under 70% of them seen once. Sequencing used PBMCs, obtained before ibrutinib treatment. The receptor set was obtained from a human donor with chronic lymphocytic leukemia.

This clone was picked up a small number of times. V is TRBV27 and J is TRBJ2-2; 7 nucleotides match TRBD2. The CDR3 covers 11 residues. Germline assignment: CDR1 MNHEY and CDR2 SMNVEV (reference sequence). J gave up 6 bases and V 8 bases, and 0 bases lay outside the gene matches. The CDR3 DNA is TGTGCCAGCCGGGGGGCCGGGGAGCTGTTTTTT. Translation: CASRGAGELFF.

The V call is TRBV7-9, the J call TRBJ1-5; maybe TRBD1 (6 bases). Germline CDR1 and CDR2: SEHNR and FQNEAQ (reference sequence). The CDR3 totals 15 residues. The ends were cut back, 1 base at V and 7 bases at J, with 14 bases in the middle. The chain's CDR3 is CASSLDGGGNQPQHF. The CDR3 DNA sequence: TGTGCCAGCAGCTTAGACGGAGGGGGAAACCAGCCCCAGCATTTT.

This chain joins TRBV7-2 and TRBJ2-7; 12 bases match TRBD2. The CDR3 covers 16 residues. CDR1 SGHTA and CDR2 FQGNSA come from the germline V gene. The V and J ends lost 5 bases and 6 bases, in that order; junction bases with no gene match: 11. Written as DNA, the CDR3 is TGTGCCAGCAGCGCCGGTCGACTAGCGGGAGCCCGCGAGCAGTACTTC. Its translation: CASSAGRLAGAREQYF. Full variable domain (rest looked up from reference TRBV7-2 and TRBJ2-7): GAGVSQSPSNKVTEKGKDVELRCDPISGHTALYWYRQSLGQGLEFLIYFQGNSAPDKSGLPSDRFSAERTGGSVSTLTIQRTQQEDSAVYLCASSAGRLAGAREQYFGPGTRLTVT.

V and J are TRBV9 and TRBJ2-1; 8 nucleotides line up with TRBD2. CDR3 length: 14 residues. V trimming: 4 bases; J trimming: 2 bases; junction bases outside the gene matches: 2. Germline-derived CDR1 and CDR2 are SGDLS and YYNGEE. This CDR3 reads CASSPGGTYNEQFF. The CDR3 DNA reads TGTGCCAGCAGCCCGGGGGGGACCTACAATGAGCAGTTCTTC.

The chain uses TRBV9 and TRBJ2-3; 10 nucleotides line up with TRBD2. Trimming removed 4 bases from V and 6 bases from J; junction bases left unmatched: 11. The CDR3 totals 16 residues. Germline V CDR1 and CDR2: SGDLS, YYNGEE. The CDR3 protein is CASSTLGSSGSDTQYF. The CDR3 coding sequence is TGTGCCAGCAGCACCCTGGGGTCTAGCGGGAGTGATACGCAGTATTTT.

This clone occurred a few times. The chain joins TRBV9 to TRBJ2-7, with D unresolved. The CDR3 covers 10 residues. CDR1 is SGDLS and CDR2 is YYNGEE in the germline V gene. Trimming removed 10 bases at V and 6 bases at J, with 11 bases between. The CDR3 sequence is CAAGPSEQYF. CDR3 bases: TGTGCCGCCGGGCCGTCCGAGCAGTACTTC.

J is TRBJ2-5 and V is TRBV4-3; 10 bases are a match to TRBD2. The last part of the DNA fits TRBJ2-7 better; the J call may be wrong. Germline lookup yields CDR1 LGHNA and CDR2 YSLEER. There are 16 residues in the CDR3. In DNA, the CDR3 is TGCGCCAGCAGCCAAGATTGGGCTAGCGGGAGCTACGAGCAGTACTTC. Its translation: CASSQDWASGSYEQYF.

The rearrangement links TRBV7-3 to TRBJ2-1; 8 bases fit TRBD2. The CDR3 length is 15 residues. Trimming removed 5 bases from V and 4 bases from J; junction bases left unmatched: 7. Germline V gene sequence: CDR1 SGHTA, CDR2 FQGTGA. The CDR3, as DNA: TGTGCCAGCAGCCCCAGCGGGGGACCGTACAATGAGCAGTTCTTC. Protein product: CASSPSGGPYNEQFF.

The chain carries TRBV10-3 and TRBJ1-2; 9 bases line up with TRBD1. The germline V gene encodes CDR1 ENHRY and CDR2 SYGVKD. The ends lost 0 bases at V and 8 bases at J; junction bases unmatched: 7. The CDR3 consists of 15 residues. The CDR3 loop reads CAISESLGQGQGYTF. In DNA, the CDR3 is TGTGCCATCAGTGAGTCCCTCGGACAGGGGCAGGGCTACACCTTC.

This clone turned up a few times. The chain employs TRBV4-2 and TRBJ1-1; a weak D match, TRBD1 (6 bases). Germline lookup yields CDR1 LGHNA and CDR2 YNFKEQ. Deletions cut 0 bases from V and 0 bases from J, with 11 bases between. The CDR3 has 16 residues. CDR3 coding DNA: TGTGCCAGCAGCCAAGAGTGGACAGAGCTGAACACTGAAGCTTTCTTT. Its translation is CASSQEWTELNTEAFF.

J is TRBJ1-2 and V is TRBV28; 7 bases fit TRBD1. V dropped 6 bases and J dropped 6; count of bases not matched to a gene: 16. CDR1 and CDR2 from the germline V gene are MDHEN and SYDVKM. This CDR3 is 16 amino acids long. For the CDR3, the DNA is TGTGCCAGCAGGGGCAGTATTCCGGGAACAGGGGATGGCTACACCTTC. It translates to CASRGSIPGTGDGYTF.

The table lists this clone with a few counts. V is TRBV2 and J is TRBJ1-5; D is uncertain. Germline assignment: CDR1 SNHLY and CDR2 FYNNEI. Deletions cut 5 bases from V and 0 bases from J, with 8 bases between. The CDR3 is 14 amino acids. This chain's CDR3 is CASSFSYSNQPQHF. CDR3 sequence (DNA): TGTGCCAGCAGTTTTAGTTATAGCAATCAGCCCCAGCATTTT.

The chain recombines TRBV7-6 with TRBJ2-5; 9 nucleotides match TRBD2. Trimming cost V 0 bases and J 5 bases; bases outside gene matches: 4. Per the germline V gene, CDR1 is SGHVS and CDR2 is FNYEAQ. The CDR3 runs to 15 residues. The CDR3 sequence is CASSLAPSGRETQYF. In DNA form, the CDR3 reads TGTGCCAGCAGCTTAGCCCCAAGCGGGAGGGAGACCCAGTACTTC.

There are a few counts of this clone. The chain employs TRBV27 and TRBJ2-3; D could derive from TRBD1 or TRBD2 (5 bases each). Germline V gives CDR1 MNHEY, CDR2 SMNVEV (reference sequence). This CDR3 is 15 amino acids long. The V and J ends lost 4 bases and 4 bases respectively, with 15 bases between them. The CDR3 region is CASSSWVRGSDTQYF. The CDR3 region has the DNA TGTGCCAGCAGTTCATGGGTGAGGGGCTCAGATACGCAGTATTTT.

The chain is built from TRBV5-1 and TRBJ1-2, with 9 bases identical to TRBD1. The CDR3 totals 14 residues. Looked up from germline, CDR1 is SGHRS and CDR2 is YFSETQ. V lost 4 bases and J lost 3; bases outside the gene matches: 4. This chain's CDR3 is CASSPGDRDYGYTF. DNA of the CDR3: TGCGCCAGCAGCCCCGGGGACAGGGACTATGGCTACACCTTC.

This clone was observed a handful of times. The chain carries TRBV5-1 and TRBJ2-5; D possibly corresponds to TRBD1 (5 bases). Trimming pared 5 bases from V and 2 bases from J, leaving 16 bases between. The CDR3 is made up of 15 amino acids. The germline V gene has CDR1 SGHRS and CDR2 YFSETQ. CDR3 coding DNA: TGCGCCAGCAGTCCCCTGGGGCCTGAACAAGAGACCCAGTACTTC. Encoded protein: CASSPLGPEQETQYF. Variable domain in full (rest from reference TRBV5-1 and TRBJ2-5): KAGVTQTPRYLIKTRGQQVTLSCSPISGHRSVSWYQQTPGQGLQFLFEYFSETQRNKGNFPGRFSGRQFSNSRSEMNVSTLELGDSALYLCASSPLGPEQETQYFGPGTRLLVL.

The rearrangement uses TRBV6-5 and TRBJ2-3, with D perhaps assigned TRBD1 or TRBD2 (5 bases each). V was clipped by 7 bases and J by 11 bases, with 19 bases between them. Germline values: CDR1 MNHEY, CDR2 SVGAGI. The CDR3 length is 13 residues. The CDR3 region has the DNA TGTGCCAGCACCCGGGGCTACCAGATGAGGCAGTATTTT. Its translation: CASTRGYQMRQYF.

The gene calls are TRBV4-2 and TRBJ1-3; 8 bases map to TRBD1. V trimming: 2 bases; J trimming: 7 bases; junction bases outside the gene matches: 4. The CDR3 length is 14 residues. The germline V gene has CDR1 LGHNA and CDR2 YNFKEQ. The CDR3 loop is CASSQSTGGNTIYF. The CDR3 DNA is TGTGCCAGCAGCCAATCTACAGGGGGGAACACCATATATTTT.

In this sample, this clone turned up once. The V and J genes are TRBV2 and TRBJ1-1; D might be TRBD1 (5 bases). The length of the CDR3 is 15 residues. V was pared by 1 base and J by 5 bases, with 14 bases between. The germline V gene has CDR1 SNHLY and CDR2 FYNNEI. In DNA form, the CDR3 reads TGTGCCAGCAGTGAAGTTACTGGCAGGGTGACTGAAGCTTTCTTT. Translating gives CASSEVTGRVTEAFF.

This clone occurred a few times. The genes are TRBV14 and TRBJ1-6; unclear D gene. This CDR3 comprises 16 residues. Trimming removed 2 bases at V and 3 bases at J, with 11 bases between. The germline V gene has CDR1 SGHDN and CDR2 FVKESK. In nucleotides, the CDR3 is TGTGCCAGCAGCCAACGACCGCCCTTCTATAATTCACCCCTCCACTTT. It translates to CASSQRPPFYNSPLHF.

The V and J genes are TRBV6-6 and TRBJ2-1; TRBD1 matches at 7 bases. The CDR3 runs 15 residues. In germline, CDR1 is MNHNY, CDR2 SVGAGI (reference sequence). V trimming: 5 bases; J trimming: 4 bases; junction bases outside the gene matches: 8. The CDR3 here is CASSDGQDVYNEQFF. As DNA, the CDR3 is TGTGCCAGCAGTGATGGACAGGACGTGTACAATGAGCAGTTCTTC.

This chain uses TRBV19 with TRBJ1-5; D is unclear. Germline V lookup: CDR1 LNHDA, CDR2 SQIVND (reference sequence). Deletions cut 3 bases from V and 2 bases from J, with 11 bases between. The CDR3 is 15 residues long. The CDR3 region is CASSIGRGGNQPQHF. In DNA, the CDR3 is TGTGCCAGTAGTATCGGGCGGGGAGGCAATCAGCCCCAGCATTTT.

CDR3 amino acids: CASSESEGFRGTQYF. The CDR3 bases are TGCGCCAGCAGTGAGTCGGAGGGCTTTAGGGGTACGCAGTATTTT. The chain joins TRBV10-2 to TRBJ2-3; tentative D call: TRBD2 (6 bases). Germline V CDR1 and CDR2: WSHSY, SAAADI. V gave up 0 bases and J gave up 8 bases, with 15 bases separating them. CDR3 length: 15 residues.

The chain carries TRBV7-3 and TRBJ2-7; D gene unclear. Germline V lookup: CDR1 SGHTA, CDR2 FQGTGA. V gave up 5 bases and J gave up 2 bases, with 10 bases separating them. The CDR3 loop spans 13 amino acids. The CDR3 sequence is CASSPGPAYEQYF. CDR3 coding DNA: TGTGCCAGCAGCCCCGGGCCAGCCTACGAGCAGTACTTC.

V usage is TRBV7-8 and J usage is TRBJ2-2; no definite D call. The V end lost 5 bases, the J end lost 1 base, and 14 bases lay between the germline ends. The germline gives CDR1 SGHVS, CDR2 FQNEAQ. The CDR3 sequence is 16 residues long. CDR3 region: CASSPPGHENTGELFF. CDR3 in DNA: TGTGCCAGCAGCCCCCCTGGTCACGAGAACACCGGGGAGCTGTTTTTT.

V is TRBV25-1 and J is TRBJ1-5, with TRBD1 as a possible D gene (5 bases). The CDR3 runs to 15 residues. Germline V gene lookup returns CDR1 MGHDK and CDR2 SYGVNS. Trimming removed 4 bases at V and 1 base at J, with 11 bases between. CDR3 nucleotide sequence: TGTGCCAGCAGTGGGGGGGGGTTCAGCAATCAGCCCCAGCATTTT. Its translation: CASSGGGFSNQPQHF.

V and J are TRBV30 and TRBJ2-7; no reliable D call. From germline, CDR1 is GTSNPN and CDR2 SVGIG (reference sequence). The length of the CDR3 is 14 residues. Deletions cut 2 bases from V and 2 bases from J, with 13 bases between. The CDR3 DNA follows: TGTGCCTGGAGTAGAGGTTGGCTTACCTACGAGCAGTACTTC. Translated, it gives CAWSRGWLTYEQYF.

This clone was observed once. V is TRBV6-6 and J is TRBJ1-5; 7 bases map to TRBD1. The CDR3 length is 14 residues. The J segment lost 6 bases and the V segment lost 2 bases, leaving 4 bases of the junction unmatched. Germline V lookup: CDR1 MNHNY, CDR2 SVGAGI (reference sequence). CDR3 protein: CASSYGQGGQPQHF. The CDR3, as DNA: TGTGCCAGCAGTTACGGGCAGGGGGGTCAGCCCCAGCATTTT.

Here the CDR3 reads CASSPRGGLAGFTGELFF. The CDR3, as DNA: TGTGCCAGCAGCCCCCGGGGGGGACTAGCGGGATTCACCGGGGAGCTGTTTTTT. The chain uses TRBV9 and TRBJ2-2; TRBD2 matches at 13 bases. The CDR3 covers 18 residues. Germline CDR1 is SGDLS and CDR2 is YYNGEE. V dropped 4 bases and J dropped 4; count of bases not matched to a gene: 10. The full variable domain, with the rest looked up from reference TRBV9 and TRBJ2-2, is DSGVTQTPKHLITATGQRVTLRCSPRSGDLSVYWYQQSLDQGLQFLIQYYNGEERAKGNILERFSAQQFPDLHSELNLSSLELGDSALYFCASSPRGGLAGFTGELFFGEGSRLTVL.

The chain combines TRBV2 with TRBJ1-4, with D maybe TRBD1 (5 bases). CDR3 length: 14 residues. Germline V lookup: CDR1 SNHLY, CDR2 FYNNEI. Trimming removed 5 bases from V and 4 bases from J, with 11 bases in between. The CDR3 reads CASSFGAVNEKLFF. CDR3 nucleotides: TGTGCCAGCAGTTTCGGGGCAGTTAATGAAAAACTGTTTTTT.